The 31 T cell receptor beta chains given below trace back to one sample, sequenced in a study of cytomegalovirus exposure and HLA in healthy donors. Primers: 60 Vbeta forward and 13 Jbeta reverse. Using immunoSEQ multiplex PCR, the repertoire was profiled, and TCRdb retains in-frame clones only, with some absent. The data hold about 110,000 clones, with roughly 73% observed a single time. Sequenced sample: PBMCs. These receptors came from a man younger than 45 in good health and CMV-seronegative.

The chain recombines TRBV9 with TRBJ2-7; 7 nucleotides align to TRBD1. V trimming: 2 bases; J trimming: 3 bases; junction bases outside the gene matches: 5. Per the germline V gene, CDR1 is SGDLS and CDR2 is YYNGEE. The CDR3 is 14 residues long. CDR3 amino acids: CASSVSDRRYEQYF. The CDR3 nucleotides are TGTGCCAGCAGCGTCTCGGACAGGCGCTACGAGCAGTACTTC.

V and J are TRBV6-1 and TRBJ1-5; D gene uncertain. The length of the CDR3 is 15 residues. Trimming removed 3 bases at V and 4 bases at J, with 13 bases between. Germline CDR1 reads MNHNS; CDR2 reads SASEGT. CDR3 residues: CASSEFVAQNQPQHF. CDR3 bases: TGTGCCAGCAGTGAGTTCGTGGCACAAAATCAGCCCCAGCATTTT.

V gene TRBV30 combines with J gene TRBJ2-7; TRBD1 is a possible D gene (6 bases). The V end lost 4 bases, the J end lost 6 bases, and 13 bases lay between the germline ends. This CDR3 has 12 amino acids. The germline gives CDR1 GTSNPN, CDR2 SVGIG (reference sequence). CDR3 nucleotides: TGTGCCTGGACTCCAACAGGGCGCGAGCAGTACTTC. This gives the protein CAWTPTGREQYF.

Concerning this clone itself: The junction departs from the called germline gene at one end, perhaps through a read error. The V and J genes are TRBV2 and TRBJ2-3; 13 bases are a match to TRBD2. This CDR3 has 14 residues. The germline gives CDR1 SNHLY, CDR2 FYNNEI. CDR3 bases: TGTGCCGACAAAACCGGGACTAGCGGGGATAGGCAGTATTTT. Translating it yields CADKTGTSGDRQYF. The full variable domain, completed using reference TRBV2 and TRBJ2-3, is EPEVTQTPSHQVTQMGQEVILRCVPISNHLYFYWYRQILGQKVEFLVSFYNNEISEKSEIFDDQFSVERPDGSNFTLKIRSTKLEDSAMYFCADKTGTSGDRQYFGPGTRLTVL.

The J gene is TRBJ2-1, the V gene TRBV7-8; 9 nucleotides line up with TRBD2. V lost 6 bases, J lost 7 bases, and 16 bases stayed unmatched. The CDR3 totals 17 residues. The germline gives CDR1 SGHVS, CDR2 FQNEAQ. The CDR3, as DNA: TGTGCCAGCAGTCCTTTGCTCGGGGCTAGCGGGAAGAATGAGCAGTTCTTC. Translating it yields CASSPLLGASGKNEQFF.

This chain joins TRBV25-1 and TRBJ2-3; the match to TRBD1 covers 8 bases. Germline lookup yields CDR1 MGHDK and CDR2 SYGVNS. V shed 1 base and J 0 bases; nucleotides not matched to a gene: 3. The CDR3 spans 16 residues. The CDR3 is CASSEWTGFSTDTQYF. The CDR3 region has the DNA TGTGCCAGCAGTGAATGGACAGGGTTTAGCACAGATACGCAGTATTTT.

The V and J genes are TRBV15 and TRBJ2-2, with TRBD1 matching over 8 bases. V was clipped by 1 base and J by 7 bases; unmatched bases: 14. Per the germline V gene, CDR1 is LNHNV and CDR2 is YYDKDF (reference sequence). This CDR3 has 18 residues. In DNA, the CDR3 is TGTGCCACCAGCAGAGGAGGCGGCAGGGGGCTTATGGGCGGGGAGCTGTTTTTT. Protein product: CATSRGGGRGLMGGELFF. The variable domain in full, with the rest retrieved from reference TRBV15 and TRBJ2-2, is DAMVIQNPRYQVTQFGKPVTLSCSQTLNHNVMYWYQQKSSQAPKLLFHYYDKDFNNEADTPDNFQSRRPNTSFCFLDIRSPGLGDTAMYLCATSRGGGRGLMGGELFFGEGSRLTVL.

The chain combines TRBV11-1 with TRBJ2-5; 10 nucleotides align to TRBD2. The germline V gene encodes CDR1 SGHAT and CDR2 FQDESV (reference sequence). This CDR3 is built from 17 residues. Trimming at V came to 2 bases and at J to 4 bases, leaving 10 bases not matched to a gene. The CDR3, as DNA: TGTGCCAGCAGCTTAACCCCCCCGAGCGGGGGGGTAGAGACCCAGTACTTC. Translated: CASSLTPPSGGVETQYF.

The rearrangement joins TRBV7-9 to TRBJ2-7, with D uncertain. The CDR3 extends over 13 amino acids. CDR1 is SEHNR, CDR2 FQNEAQ, per germline (reference sequence). Trimming stripped 4 bases from V and 2 bases from J, with 9 bases between. The CDR3 nucleotides read TGTGCCAGCAGCTATCCGGAGACCTACGAGCAGTACTTC. This codes for CASSYPETYEQYF. The full variable domain, completed using reference TRBV7-9 and TRBJ2-7, is DTGVSQNPRHKITKRGQNVTFRCDPISEHNRLYWYRQTLGQGPEFLTYFQNEAQLEKSRLLSDRFSAERPKGSFSTLEIQRTEQGDSAMYLCASSYPETYEQYFGPGTRLTVT.

There are a few counts of this clone. This chain joins TRBV4-1 and TRBJ1-1; TRBD1 aligns across 10 bases. CDR3 length: 18 amino acids. Germline loops: CDR1 MGHRA, CDR2 YSYEKL. V lost 4 bases and J lost 0; bases outside the gene matches: 11. The DNA for the CDR3 is TGCGCCAGCAGCCTCCCCTCGACAGGGGGCAAAATGAACACTGAAGCTTTCTTT. The encoded protein is CASSLPSTGGKMNTEAFF.

The V call is TRBV6-5, the J call TRBJ2-6, with D perhaps TRBD2 (7 bases). Between the trimmed V and J ends, which lost 0 bases and 4 bases, there was a span of 10 bases. The CDR3 runs to 16 residues. Per the germline V gene, CDR1 is MNHEY and CDR2 is SVGAGI. Here the CDR3 reads CASSYSGGAGANVLTF. In DNA form, the CDR3 reads TGTGCCAGCAGTTACTCGGGGGGGGCGGGGGCCAACGTCCTGACTTTC.

This chain connects TRBV18 to TRBJ2-1, with D maybe TRBD1 (6 bases). With 1 base removed from V and 2 bases from J, the gap between germline ends came to 18 bases. In germline, CDR1 is KGHSH, CDR2 LQKENI. The CDR3 covers 18 residues. The CDR3 DNA reads TGTGCCAGCTCACCACTAAGGTCGACAGGAACTACCTACAATGAGCAGTTCTTC. Its translation is CASSPLRSTGTTYNEQFF.

This clone came up a few times. This chain joins TRBV5-1 and TRBJ1-1, with 10 positions matching TRBD1. V lost 3 bases to trimming and J lost 3 bases; unmatched junction nucleotides: 5. Germline assignment: CDR1 SGHRS and CDR2 YFSETQ. CDR3 length: 15 amino acids. The CDR3 loop reads CASSYFGTGDTEAFF. The CDR3 DNA follows: TGCGCCAGCAGCTATTTTGGGACAGGGGACACTGAAGCTTTCTTT.

The chain links TRBV2 to TRBJ1-2, with unresolved D. Per germline, CDR1 SNHLY and CDR2 FYNNEI. CDR3 size: 12 residues. The germline V and J ends were trimmed by 8 bases and 5 bases, with 12 bases remaining between them. DNA of the CDR3: TGTGCCAGCTCCCCGGACTCTTATGGCTACACCTTC. This sequence encodes CASSPDSYGYTF.

The chain uses TRBV29-1 and TRBJ2-7; TRBD1 is a possible D gene (6 bases). The ends were cut back, 0 bases at V and 3 bases at J, with 6 bases in the middle. In germline, CDR1 is SQVTM, CDR2 ANQGSEA. The CDR3 is 12 amino acids. CDR3 sequence (DNA): TGCAGCGTTGAAGAGACAGGCTACGAGCAGTACTTC. Amino acids: CSVEETGYEQYF.

The chain joins TRBV2 to TRBJ1-5; unclear D gene. Germline V gene data show CDR1 as SNHLY and CDR2 as FYNNEI. The CDR3 has 15 amino acids. The ends were cut back, 4 bases at V and 2 bases at J, with 12 bases in the middle. The CDR3 bases are TGTGCCAGCAGTGGAGCCCTTCGGGGCAATCAGCCCCAGCATTTT. Its protein product is CASSGALRGNQPQHF.

The chain combines TRBV4-1 with TRBJ2-5; no definite D call. The CDR3 has 15 residues. Per germline, CDR1 MGHRA and CDR2 YSYEKL. V was clipped by 0 bases and J by 2 bases, with 10 bases between them. CDR3 in DNA: TGCGCCAGCAGCCAAGACCTGGGCAGACAAGAGACCCAGTACTTC. This codes for CASSQDLGRQETQYF.

The chain recombines TRBV27 with TRBJ2-2; 7 bases align to TRBD1. V was pared by 4 bases and J by 4 bases, with 9 bases of the junction left unmatched. The CDR3 loop spans 16 amino acids. CDR1 MNHEY and CDR2 SMNVEV come from the germline V gene (reference sequence). The CDR3 region has the DNA TGTGCCAGCAGTTGGACGACAGGGTTGAGCACCGGGGAGCTGTTTTTT. Amino acid sequence: CASSWTTGLSTGELFF.

This chain links TRBV7-3 with TRBJ2-2; a possible D gene is TRBD1 (6 bases). CDR3 size: 13 residues. CDR1 is SGHTA, CDR2 FQGTGA, per germline. V lost 6 bases and J 1 base, leaving 6 bases between the germline ends. The DNA of the CDR3 is TGTGCCAGCAGACAGGGGAACACCGGGGAGCTGTTTTTT. Amino acid sequence: CASRQGNTGELFF.

The chain employs TRBV6-6 and TRBJ2-2; TRBD2 matches 7 bases. The V segment lost 2 bases and the J segment 3 bases; nucleotides outside the gene matches: 3. This CDR3 is 15 amino acids long. Germline CDR1 reads MNHNY; CDR2 reads SVGAGI (reference sequence). CDR3 residues: CASSYEGLHTGELFF. The DNA of the CDR3 is TGTGCCAGCAGTTACGAGGGACTACACACCGGGGAGCTGTTTTTT.

The rearrangement links TRBV9 to TRBJ2-7; 9 bases fit TRBD1. Germline lookup yields CDR1 SGDLS and CDR2 YYNGEE. V gave up 0 bases and J gave up 2 bases; unmatched junction bases: 6. CDR3 size: 16 residues. CDR3 region: CASSVETGGRPYEQYF. DNA for the CDR3: TGTGCCAGCAGCGTAGAGACAGGGGGTAGGCCCTACGAGCAGTACTTC.

The chain has TRBV30 and TRBJ1-4; no reliable D call. The CDR3 is 12 amino acids. CDR1 and CDR2 (germline): GTSNPN, SVGIG (reference sequence). The ends were cut back, 1 base at V and 7 bases at J, with 7 bases in the middle. The CDR3 region is CAWSALGEKLFF. CDR3 nucleotide sequence: TGTGCCTGGAGTGCCCTAGGTGAAAAACTGTTTTTT.

The chain links TRBV30 to TRBJ1-5, with D perhaps TRBD1 (5 bases). The length of the CDR3 is 13 residues. The V gene lost 3 bases and the J gene lost 1 base, with 7 bases spanning the gap. CDR1 GTSNPN and CDR2 SVGIG come from the germline V gene (reference sequence). The CDR3 bases are TGTGCCTGGAGGGGGCAGAGCAATCAGCCCCAGCATTTT. Translated, it gives CAWRGQSNQPQHF.

This clone has only one observation. V and J are TRBV5-1 and TRBJ1-2, with 10 bases fitting TRBD1. The J segment lost 4 bases and the V segment lost 9 bases, leaving 18 bases of the junction unmatched. Germline-derived CDR1 and CDR2 are SGHRS and YFSETQ. The length of the CDR3 is 17 residues. CDR3 DNA: TGCGCCACCCAAAGCGGGACAGGGGTGAGGCGTTCCTATGGCTACACCTTC. It specifies CATQSGTGVRRSYGYTF.

CDR3 DNA: TGTGCCAGCAGTTTTTCGTCCCCAGGGGGTACTCAGCCCCAGCATTTT. Its translation: CASSFSSPGGTQPQHF. V gene TRBV28 combines with J gene TRBJ1-5; 7 nucleotides agree with TRBD1. Germline CDR1 and CDR2: MDHEN and SYDVKM. V trimming: 3 bases; J trimming: 6 bases; junction bases outside the gene matches: 11. This CDR3 is 16 amino acids long. The variable domain in full, with the rest retrieved from reference TRBV28 and TRBJ1-5, is DVKVTQSSRYLVKRTGEKVFLECVQDMDHENMFWYRQDPGLGLRLIYFSYDVKMKEKGDIPEGYSVSREKKERFSLILESASTNQTSMYLCASSFSSPGGTQPQHFGDGTRLSIL.

This clone showed up just once. The chain links TRBV19 to TRBJ1-3; 9 nucleotides line up with TRBD1. Trimming removed 9 bases from V and 1 base from J; junction bases left unmatched: 7. The CDR3 runs 15 residues. Germline V gene data show CDR1 as LNHDA and CDR2 as SQIVND (reference sequence). CDR3 sequence: CASRDRAISGNTIYF. The CDR3 region has the DNA TGTGCCAGCCGGGACAGGGCGATTTCTGGAAACACCATATATTTT.

The chain has TRBV10-2 and TRBJ2-5; TRBD1 agrees at 7 bases. Germline CDR1 and CDR2: WSHSY and SAAADI. This CDR3 has 14 amino acids. With V trimmed by 3 bases and J by 5 bases, 6 bases remained unmatched. CDR3 nucleotides: TGCGCCAGCAGTGATGAGGGGGCCTATGAGACCCAGTACTTC. Encoded protein: CASSDEGAYETQYF.

The chain's CDR3 is CASSPSLESYEQYF. The DNA for the CDR3 is TGTGCCAGCAGTCCCAGCCTGGAGTCCTACGAGCAGTACTTC. This chain joins TRBV28 and TRBJ2-7; D not resolved. Germline V gene lookup returns CDR1 MDHEN and CDR2 SYDVKM. V lost 5 bases and J 1 base, leaving 12 bases between the germline ends. This CDR3 region has 14 residues.

This clone was observed a few times. The rearrangement links TRBV6-1 to TRBJ2-7, with D possibly TRBD1 on 5 matching bases. Deletions cut 3 bases from V and 3 bases from J, with 12 bases between. The CDR3 is made up of 14 amino acids. Germline-derived CDR1 and CDR2 are MNHNS and SASEGT. CDR3 loop: CASSDFPDNYEQYF. Here the CDR3 DNA reads TGTGCCAGCAGTGATTTCCCGGACAACTACGAGCAGTACTTC.

This sequence joins TRBV11-1 and TRBJ2-3, with 13 bases fitting TRBD2. The CDR3 is made up of 16 amino acids. After removal of 3 bases from V and 4 bases from J, the junction contained 4 bases not matched to a gene. Germline V CDR1 and CDR2: SGHAT, FQDESV (reference sequence). The CDR3 coding sequence is TGTGCCAGCAGCTTTATGGGACTAGCGGGGTCAGATACGCAGTATTTT. Its protein product is CASSFMGLAGSDTQYF.

The genes are TRBV7-8 and TRBJ2-5, with 9 bases aligning to TRBD1. The germline CDR1 and CDR2 sequences are SGHVS and FQNEAQ. V trimming: 6 bases; J trimming: 2 bases; junction bases outside the gene matches: 10. The CDR3 is made up of 16 amino acids. The CDR3 nucleotides are TGTGCCAGCAGGCCAACAGGGGGCCCCTATCAAGAGACCCAGTACTTC. Translated, it gives CASRPTGGPYQETQYF.